The 27 T cell receptor beta chains in this list originate from one sample, sequenced in a study of cytomegalovirus exposure and HLA in healthy donors. The primer mix had 60 Vbeta and 13 Jbeta primers. Measured with immunoSEQ multiplex PCR; TCRdb has only the in-frame clones, and not every one. Of 160,000 or so clones in the sample, around 74% are singletons; the top ten hold roughly 1.5%. The sample taken for sequencing was PBMCs. Source of these receptors: a woman in her 30s in good health and CMV-seronegative.

The sample holds one count of this clone. The chain joins TRBV5-6 to TRBJ2-5, with TRBD2 matching over 8 bases. The ends lost 3 bases at V and 5 bases at J; junction bases unmatched: 9. The germline V gene has CDR1 SGHDT and CDR2 YYEEEE. The CDR3 extends over 15 amino acids. The CDR3 loop is CASSSLAGPGETQYF. CDR3 nucleotide sequence: TGTGCCAGCAGCTCTTTAGCGGGGCCCGGGGAGACCCAGTACTTC.

This clone was recorded a few times. The gene calls are TRBV7-3 and TRBJ1-1; D not certain. Trimming removed 3 bases at V and 0 bases at J, with 5 bases between. This CDR3 has 13 residues. Germline-derived CDR1 and CDR2 are SGHTA and FQGTGA. The CDR3 reads CASSLEVNTEAFF. Written as DNA, the CDR3 is TGTGCCAGCAGCTTGGAGGTGAACACTGAAGCTTTCTTT.

The rearrangement joins TRBV27 to TRBJ1-5, with TRBD1 as a possible D gene (6 bases). Germline CDR1 is MNHEY and CDR2 is SMNVEV (reference sequence). The CDR3 is made up of 14 amino acids. V shed 2 bases and J shed 3 bases, with 8 bases lying between them. The CDR3 DNA sequence: TGTGCCAGCAGTTTAGCAGGGGACAATCAGCCCCAGCATTTT. Translated, it gives CASSLAGDNQPQHF.

CDR3 in amino acids: CAWIQGVYYGYTF. In DNA form, the CDR3 reads TGTGCCTGGATTCAGGGGGTTTACTATGGCTACACCTTC. The chain links TRBV30 to TRBJ1-2; 7 bases align to TRBD1. The J segment lost 3 bases and the V segment lost 4 bases, leaving 5 bases of the junction unmatched. There are 13 residues in the CDR3. CDR1 GTSNPN and CDR2 SVGIG come from the germline V gene (reference sequence).

This chain links TRBV27 with TRBJ2-5; TRBD2 matches 13 bases. Germline assignment: CDR1 MNHEY and CDR2 SMNVEV (reference sequence). This CDR3 is built from 14 residues. Trimming removed 7 bases from V and 4 bases from J; junction bases left unmatched: 3. This CDR3 reads CASKRLAGGETQYF. The CDR3 nucleotides read TGTGCCAGCAAAAGACTAGCGGGGGGAGAGACCCAGTACTTC.

The sample holds one count of this clone. The rearrangement links TRBV28 to TRBJ1-2; no reliable D call. V gave up 7 bases and J gave up 5 bases, with 11 bases separating them. CDR1 is MDHEN, CDR2 SYDVKM, per germline. The CDR3 sequence is 12 residues long. Here the CDR3 reads CASTNPRYGYTF. Here the CDR3 DNA reads TGTGCCAGCACCAACCCTAGGTATGGCTACACCTTC.

The chain has TRBV2 and TRBJ2-5; 7 bases map to TRBD2. This CDR3 region has 14 residues. The germline V gene has CDR1 SNHLY and CDR2 FYNNEI. V gave up 8 bases and J gave up 2 bases; unmatched junction bases: 8. The CDR3 sequence is CASGRTRSQETQYF. The CDR3 nucleotides are TGTGCCAGCGGCAGGACTAGATCTCAAGAGACCCAGTACTTC. Full variable domain (rest looked up from reference TRBV2 and TRBJ2-5): EPEVTQTPSHQVTQMGQEVILRCVPISNHLYFYWYRQILGQKVEFLVSFYNNEISEKSEIFDDQFSVERPDGSNFTLKIRSTKLEDSAMYFCASGRTRSQETQYFGPGTRLLVL.

V usage is TRBV5-4 and J usage is TRBJ2-7; TRBD1 matches 9 bases. Germline values: CDR1 SGHNT, CDR2 YYREEE (reference sequence). This CDR3 is 15 amino acids long. V was clipped by 4 bases and J by 2 bases; unmatched bases: 7. The CDR3: CASSVDRGLAYEQYF. The DNA for the CDR3 is TGTGCCAGCAGCGTGGACAGGGGCCTGGCCTACGAGCAGTACTTC.

The CDR3 DNA follows: TGTGCCAGCAGTGGACAGGGGGCAAGTCAGCCCCAGCATTTT. Its protein product is CASSGQGASQPQHF. The J gene is TRBJ1-5, the V gene TRBV2; 10 bases are a match to TRBD1. J lost 6 bases, V lost 4 bases, and 3 bases had no gene match. This CDR3 contains 14 residues. Germline V gene data show CDR1 as SNHLY and CDR2 as FYNNEI.

The chain carries TRBV7-8 and TRBJ2-1; 8 nucleotides match TRBD1. CDR3 size: 16 residues. In germline, CDR1 is SGHVS, CDR2 FQNEAQ. After removal of 5 bases from V and 7 bases from J, the junction contained 13 bases not matched to a gene. The CDR3 here is CASSQQQGGLMNEQFF. DNA for the CDR3: TGTGCCAGCAGCCAACAACAGGGGGGTTTAATGAATGAGCAGTTCTTC.

This chain uses TRBV7-9 with TRBJ1-2; 7 bases agree with TRBD1. The CDR3 length is 15 residues. Per germline, CDR1 SEHNR and CDR2 FQNEAQ (reference sequence). V lost 3 bases and J lost 2; bases outside the gene matches: 6. In DNA, the CDR3 is TGTGCCAGCAGCTTGGAGGGGGCGGGCAACTATGGCTACACCTTC. Translation gives CASSLEGAGNYGYTF.

V usage is TRBV6-1 and J usage is TRBJ1-2; 7 positions agree with TRBD1. V lost 7 bases to trimming and J lost 4 bases; unmatched junction nucleotides: 12. There are 15 residues in the CDR3. Germline V gene sequence: CDR1 MNHNS, CDR2 SASEGT. The chain's CDR3 is CASTRTGERGYGYTF. The CDR3 nucleotides are TGTGCCAGCACACGAACAGGGGAAAGGGGCTATGGCTACACCTTC.

The V call is TRBV19, the J call TRBJ2-5, with 9 positions matching TRBD2. The CDR3 consists of 16 residues. J was trimmed by 5 bases and V by 3 bases; bases with no gene match: 10. Germline V CDR1 and CDR2: LNHDA, SQIVND (reference sequence). DNA of the CDR3: TGTGCCAGTAGTATTGGTAGCGGGGGAGCCCAGGAGACCCAGTACTTC. It codes for CASSIGSGGAQETQYF.

The CDR3 nucleotides are TGTGCCAGCAGAAGGGGGTACCCCTACGAGCAGTACTTC. It yields the protein CASRRGYPYEQYF. The chain employs TRBV6-5 and TRBJ2-7; D is perhaps TRBD1 (6 bases). This CDR3 region has 13 residues. Trimming left V 6 bases short and J 2 bases short, with 11 bases between. Germline lookup yields CDR1 MNHEY and CDR2 SVGAGI.

This chain joins TRBV11-2 and TRBJ1-2; no firm D call. Per the germline V gene, CDR1 is SGHAT and CDR2 is FQNNGV. CDR3 size: 13 residues. Trimming took off 3 bases at V and 4 bases at J, with 9 bases between the two ends. The CDR3 DNA follows: TGTGCCAGCAGCTTCGGGATTGTCTATGGCTACACCTTC. It translates to CASSFGIVYGYTF. The variable domain in full, with the rest retrieved from reference TRBV11-2 and TRBJ1-2, is EAGVAQSPRYKIIEKRQSVAFWCNPISGHATLYWYQQILGQGPKLLIQFQNNGVVDDSQLPKDRFSAERLKGVDSTLKIQPAKLEDSAVYLCASSFGIVYGYTFGSGTRLTVV.

V gene TRBV28 combines with J gene TRBJ2-7; D might be TRBD1 (6 bases). This CDR3 comprises 15 residues. Trimming took off 7 bases at V and 0 bases at J, with 16 bases between the two ends. CDR1 is MDHEN and CDR2 is SYDVKM in the germline V gene. CDR3 loop: CASTLQRDTSYEQYF. The CDR3 nucleotides read TGTGCCAGCACCCTACAGAGGGACACCTCCTACGAGCAGTACTTC.

The chain has TRBV7-9 and TRBJ2-4; the D is unclear. The CDR3 consists of 13 residues. Germline V gives CDR1 SEHNR, CDR2 FQNEAQ (reference sequence). Trimming stripped 6 bases from V and 6 bases from J, with 12 bases between. This chain's CDR3 is CASSPPSRNIQYF. In DNA, the CDR3 is TGTGCCAGCAGTCCTCCGTCCCGAAACATTCAGTACTTC.

The chain carries TRBV5-1 and TRBJ2-5; 8 bases fit TRBD2. This CDR3 spans 14 amino acids. V was pared by 0 bases and J by 5 bases, with 3 bases of the junction left unmatched. CDR1 SGHRS and CDR2 YFSETQ come from the germline V gene. This CDR3 is CASSLGTSRETQYF. CDR3 nucleotide sequence: TGCGCCAGCAGCTTGGGGACTAGCCGGGAGACCCAGTACTTC.

This chain links TRBV5-6 with TRBJ1-2; TRBD1 matches at 9 bases. CDR3 size: 14 residues. The germline V gene has CDR1 SGHDT and CDR2 YYEEEE. After removal of 3 bases from V and 6 bases from J, the junction contained 6 bases not matched to a gene. Here the CDR3 DNA reads TGTGCCAGCAGCTCACAGGGGGCTTGGGATGGCTACACCTTC. Encoded protein: CASSSQGAWDGYTF. Together with reference TRBV5-6 and TRBJ1-2, the CDR3 gives the full variable domain: DAGVTQSPTHLIKTRGQQVTLRCSPKSGHDTVSWYQQALGQGPQFIFQYYEEEERQRGNFPDRFSGHQFPNYSSELNVNALLLGDSALYLCASSSQGAWDGYTFGSGTRLTVV.

This chain links TRBV7-9 with TRBJ2-7, with 10 bases that match TRBD1. Germline assignment: CDR1 SEHNR and CDR2 FQNEAQ (reference sequence). The length of the CDR3 is 15 residues. The trim removed 3 bases at V and 2 bases at J, leaving 4 bases unmatched. CDR3 DNA sequence: TGTGCCAGCAGCTTGGGACAGGGGTCAACCTACGAGCAGTACTTC. Residues: CASSLGQGSTYEQYF.

The chain recombines TRBV7-9 with TRBJ1-4; 8 bases line up with TRBD1. V lost 5 bases and J lost 6; bases outside the gene matches: 8. The CDR3 length is 15 residues. Germline-derived CDR1 and CDR2 are SEHNR and FQNEAQ (reference sequence). The DNA of the CDR3 is TGTGCCAGCAGCCTCGGGACAGGACAACATGAAAAACTGTTTTTT. It yields the protein CASSLGTGQHEKLFF.

The V gene is TRBV12-5, the J gene TRBJ2-5; 7 nucleotides align to TRBD1. Germline CDR1 is LGHNT and CDR2 is FRNRAP. The CDR3 has 14 residues. The V gene end was trimmed by 5 bases and the J gene end by 2 bases; junction bases not matched to a gene: 5. The CDR3 nucleotides read TGTGCTAGTGGTGAGGGACAGCCACAAGAGACCCAGTACTTC. Protein sequence: CASGEGQPQETQYF.

The rearrangement joins TRBV5-1 to TRBJ2-2; D unclear. Germline CDR1 SGHRS, CDR2 YFSETQ. V gave up 4 bases and J gave up 7 bases, with 11 bases separating them. This CDR3 has 13 residues. This CDR3 is CASSLNSLGELFF. The CDR3 nucleotides read TGCGCCAGCAGCCTCAATAGCCTCGGGGAGCTGTTTTTT.

This chain connects TRBV6-4 to TRBJ1-5, with TRBD1 matching over 7 bases. Germline V gene lookup returns CDR1 MRHNA and CDR2 SNTAGT. The CDR3 is made up of 19 amino acids. The V gene end was trimmed by 4 bases and the J gene end by 4 bases; junction bases not matched to a gene: 19. The CDR3 region is CASSVVDSQRDSQNQPQHF. Here the CDR3 DNA reads TGTGCCAGCAGTGTTGTCGACTCACAAAGGGACAGTCAAAATCAGCCCCAGCATTTT.

The table lists this clone with a count of one. The chain couples TRBV6-1 to TRBJ2-7; D is unresolved. V lost 4 bases to trimming and J lost 0 bases, with 13 bases between them. Looked up from germline, CDR1 is MNHNS and CDR2 is SASEGT. The CDR3 is made up of 15 amino acids. The CDR3 sequence is CASSAQKTGSYEQYF. CDR3 sequence (DNA): TGTGCCAGCAGTGCCCAAAAGACGGGCTCCTACGAGCAGTACTTC.

The rearrangement uses TRBV19 and TRBJ1-4; 8 nucleotides match TRBD1. The V and J ends lost 3 bases and 8 bases, in that order; junction bases with no gene match: 11. The CDR3 is 16 residues long. Germline loops: CDR1 LNHDA, CDR2 SQIVND (reference sequence). CDR3 in amino acids: CASSIVGQGVQEKLFF. In nucleotides, the CDR3 is TGTGCCAGTAGTATTGTAGGACAGGGCGTCCAAGAAAAACTGTTTTTT.

This clone occurred a few times. V usage is TRBV2 and J usage is TRBJ2-7, with D maybe TRBD1 (5 bases). The CDR3 contains 11 residues. V was pared by 9 bases and J by 4 bases, with 10 bases between. Germline loops: CDR1 SNHLY, CDR2 FYNNEI. CDR3 nucleotides: TGTGCCAGTCAGGGCCAATACGAGCAGTACTTC. It yields the protein CASQGQYEQYF.